The rows below give T cell receptor beta chains drawn from one sample of a study of blood T cell repertoires in COVID-19. Sequenced by immunoSEQ multiplex PCR; TCRdb stores in-frame clones only, minus some. The sample lists approximately 170,000 clones, roughly four fifths occurring once. The sequenced sample consisted of peripheral blood. The receptors come from a woman in her forties or fifties with acute or convalescent COVID-19. The CDR3 runs from the conserved cysteine through the conserved F or W. A D gene is named only where the DNA matches it firmly. Some rows mark clone size as missing; the rest say once, few, many or name a class of expanded clone.

length: 11
size: once
J: TRBJ1-5
D: NA
V: TRBV28
DNA: TGTGCCAGCAGTTCCGATCAGCCCCAGCATTTT
CDR3: CASSSDQPQHF

length: 13
size: NA
J: TRBJ2-1
D: TRBD1
V: TRBV12-3/TRBV12-4
DNA: TGTGCCAGCAGTATAGCCTACAGGGGCGAGCAGTTCTTC
CDR3: CASSIAYRGEQFF

length: 15
size: NA
J: TRBJ2-7
D: TRBD1
V: TRBV6-5
DNA: TGTGCCAGCATCCTACTTCTGGGGACAGGCAACGAGCAGTACTTC
CDR3: CASILLLGTGNEQYF

length: 17
size: NA
J: TRBJ2-7
D: TRBD2
V: TRBV7-6
DNA: TGTGCCAGCAGCTTAACGGCTAGCGGGGGGGCCATCTCCGAGCAGTACTTC
CDR3: CASSLTASGGAISEQYF

length: 15
size: few
J: TRBJ2-1
D: TRBD2
V: TRBV5-4
DNA: TGTGCCAGCAGCTTGGAGTTAGCGGGGAACAATGAGCAGTTCTTC
CDR3: CASSLELAGNNEQFF

length: 13
size: NA
J: TRBJ2-7
D: TRBD2
V: TRBV20-1
DNA: TGCAGTGCTAGTAGCGGGAATCCCTACGAGCAGTACTTC
CDR3: CSASSGNPYEQYF

length: 15
size: NA
J: TRBJ2-7
D: TRBD1
V: TRBV11-2
DNA: TGTGCCAGCAGCTTAGGTGGGACAGGGGGAGGCGAGCAGTACTTC
CDR3: CASSLGGTGGGEQYF

length: 18
size: NA
J: TRBJ2-6
D: NA
V: TRBV24-1
DNA: TGTGCCACCAGTGATTCAGGACAGTCGAGCTCTGGGGCCAACGTCCTGACTTTC
CDR3: CATSDSGQSSSGANVLTF

length: 14
size: NA
J: TRBJ1-1
D: NA
V: TRBV28
DNA: TGTGCCAGCAGCACCCGAGCAGGTGCCACTGAAGCTTTCTTT
CDR3: CASSTRAGATEAFF

length: 14
size: NA
J: TRBJ1-1
D: NA
V: TRBV27
DNA: TGTGCCAGCAGTCCTAACAGGGTCGACACTGAAGCTTTCTTT
CDR3: CASSPNRVDTEAFF

length: 17
size: NA
J: TRBJ1-1
D: TRBD1
V: TRBV30
DNA: TGTGCCTGGCGTCCGGGCTGGGGACAGCTGAGAAACACTGAAGCTTTCTTT
CDR3: CAWRPGWGQLRNTEAFF

length: 14
size: NA
J: TRBJ2-2
D: NA
V: TRBV5-1
DNA: TGCGCCAGCAGCGCAACAGGGGGGGCCGGGGAGCTGTTTTTT
CDR3: CASSATGGAGELFF

length: 16
size: NA
J: TRBJ2-1
D: NA
V: TRBV18
DNA: TGTGCCAGCTCACCGGGGACAAGGATCTCCTACAATGAGCAGTTCTTC
CDR3: CASSPGTRISYNEQFF

length: 14
size: NA
J: TRBJ1-1
D: TRBD1
V: TRBV6-5
DNA: TGTGCCAGCAGGCCCACAGGGGCGAACACTGAAGCTTTCTTT
CDR3: CASRPTGANTEAFF

length: 13
size: NA
J: TRBJ1-5
D: NA
V: TRBV30
DNA: TGTGCCTGGAAAAACAGTCAATCATCGCCCCAGCATTTT
CDR3: CAWKNSQSSPQHF

length: 14
size: NA
J: TRBJ2-7
D: TRBD1
V: TRBV18
DNA: TGTGCCAGCTCACGACAGGGGGTTGACTACGAGCAGTACTTC
CDR3: CASSRQGVDYEQYF

length: 14
size: NA
J: TRBJ1-1
D: NA
V: TRBV12-5
DNA: TGTGCTAGTGCCTCCCAACTCCGGAACACTGAAGCTTTCTTT
CDR3: CASASQLRNTEAFF

length: 17
size: NA
J: TRBJ2-1
D: TRBD2
V: TRBV7-9
DNA: TGTGCCAGCAGCGCTAGACTAGCGGGGATCTCTGGGAATGAGCAGTTCTTC
CDR3: CASSARLAGISGNEQFF

length: 15
size: few
J: TRBJ1-4
D: NA
V: TRBV4-2
DNA: TGTGCCAGCAGCCAAGACACAGGGCATAATGAAAAACTGTTTTTT
CDR3: CASSQDTGHNEKLFF

length: 16
size: NA
J: TRBJ2-7
D: NA
V: TRBV9
DNA: TGTGCCAGCAGCCCGTGGGACTTGGGGGGCTCCTACGAGCAGTACTTC
CDR3: CASSPWDLGGSYEQYF

length: 15
size: NA
J: TRBJ1-6
D: NA
V: TRBV3-1/TRBV3-2
DNA: TGTGCCAGCAGCCAAACTCCCAGGGGAAATTCACCCCTCCACTTT
CDR3: CASSQTPRGNSPLHF

length: 13
size: NA
J: TRBJ1-1
D: NA
V: TRBV18
DNA: TGTGCCAGCTCACAGGGGGGGGACACTGAAGCTTTCTTT
CDR3: CASSQGGDTEAFF

length: 14
size: NA
J: TRBJ1-1
D: NA
V: TRBV14
DNA: TGTGCCAGCAGCCAGCCGGGGATGAGCACTGAAGCTTTCTTT
CDR3: CASSQPGMSTEAFF

length: 14
size: NA
J: TRBJ2-3
D: TRBD1
V: TRBV6-5
DNA: TGTGCCACCCGGACAGGGCAATTTTCAGATACGCAGTATTTT
CDR3: CATRTGQFSDTQYF

length: 16
size: NA
J: TRBJ2-1
D: TRBD2
V: TRBV19
DNA: TGTGCCAGTAGTATAGAGGTAGCGGGAGGGCAGAATGAGCAGTTCTTC
CDR3: CASSIEVAGGQNEQFF

length: 13
size: NA
J: TRBJ2-7
D: TRBD1
V: TRBV30
DNA: TGTGCCTGGAGTGAGGGGGCAGGGGCAGAGCAGTACTTC
CDR3: CAWSEGAGAEQYF

length: 17
size: NA
J: TRBJ2-2
D: NA
V: TRBV24-1
DNA: TGTGCCACCAGTGATTTTGGAGGGGGCCGAGACACCGGGGAGCTGTTTTTT
CDR3: CATSDFGGGRDTGELFF

length: 13
size: NA
J: TRBJ1-2
D: TRBD1
V: TRBV25-1
DNA: TGTGCCAGCAGTGACCATGGACAGGGCGGCTACACCTTC
CDR3: CASSDHGQGGYTF

length: 16
size: NA
J: TRBJ2-5
D: NA
V: TRBV5-6
DNA: TGTGCCAGCAGCTTTATTGGAGGGGAGCCATTGGAGACCCAGTACTTC
CDR3: CASSFIGGEPLETQYF

length: 13
size: few
J: TRBJ2-3
D: NA
V: TRBV7-2
DNA: TGTGCCAGCAGTCCCGCGCCCACAGATACGCAGTATTTT
CDR3: CASSPAPTDTQYF

length: 12
size: NA
J: TRBJ1-2
D: TRBD1
V: TRBV2
DNA: TGTGCCAGCAGTGAAAGCCAGGGGGTATACACCTTC
CDR3: CASSESQGVYTF

length: 14
size: few
J: TRBJ2-1
D: TRBD1
V: TRBV6-5
DNA: TGTGCCAGCAGTTATTCCGACAGGGGCAATGAGCAGTTCTTC
CDR3: CASSYSDRGNEQFF

length: 15
size: NA
J: TRBJ1-1
D: TRBD1
V: TRBV6-5
DNA: TGTGCCAGCAGGGGGACAGGGGGCGCGGGCACTGAAGCTTTCTTT
CDR3: CASRGTGGAGTEAFF

length: 19
size: NA
J: TRBJ2-7
D: TRBD2
V: TRBV11-2
DNA: TGTGCCAGCAGCTCCTCCGAGGGTAGCGGGGGCCCGGGGGTCTACGAGCAGTACTTC
CDR3: CASSSSEGSGGPGVYEQYF

length: 13
size: few
J: TRBJ1-6
D: NA
V: TRBV7-6
DNA: TGTGCCAGCAGCTTACAGGGTGCGACACCCCTCCACTTT
CDR3: CASSLQGATPLHF

length: 16
size: NA
J: TRBJ2-7
D: NA
V: TRBV6-1
DNA: TGTGCCAGCAGTGAAGAGGGGTCCTCTAGCTCCTACGAGCAGTACTTC
CDR3: CASSEEGSSSSYEQYF

length: 15
size: few
J: TRBJ1-4
D: NA
V: TRBV12-5
DNA: TGTGCTAGTGGTTTGGATCAGGGTCTGGGTGAAAAACTGTTTTTT
CDR3: CASGLDQGLGEKLFF

length: 15
size: NA
J: TRBJ1-1
D: TRBD1
V: TRBV11-2
DNA: TGTGCCAGCAGCCCAAGACAGGGAAGGGGAGTTGAAGCTTTCTTT
CDR3: CASSPRQGRGVEAFF

length: 14
size: NA
J: TRBJ2-3
D: NA
V: TRBV19
DNA: TGTGCCAGTACTCCGATTAGCTCTCCAGATACGCAGTATTTT
CDR3: CASTPISSPDTQYF

length: 17
size: NA
J: TRBJ2-4
D: TRBD1
V: TRBV11-2
DNA: TGTGCCAGCAGCTTACGGGGAGGACAGGGGGGGTCTGACATTCAGTACTTC
CDR3: CASSLRGGQGGSDIQYF

length: 19
size: NA
J: TRBJ2-1
D: TRBD2
V: TRBV9
DNA: TGTGCCAGCAGCGTAGATCTGGTGGGGACTAGCGGGAGTAGCCATGAGCAGTTCTTC
CDR3: CASSVDLVGTSGSSHEQFF

length: 16
size: NA
J: TRBJ2-2
D: TRBD1
V: TRBV19
DNA: TGTGCCAGTAGTTCAAGGACAGGATACAACACCGGGGAGCTGTTTTTT
CDR3: CASSSRTGYNTGELFF

length: 15
size: once
J: TRBJ1-5
D: NA
V: TRBV11-2
DNA: TGTGCCAGCAGCTTAGCGGGTGGAAGCAATCAGCCCCAGCATTTT
CDR3: CASSLAGGSNQPQHF

length: 16
size: NA
J: TRBJ2-1
D: TRBD2
V: TRBV6-5
DNA: TGTGCCAGCAGTTACCGACTAGCGGGAGGGCCAGATGAGCAGTTCTTC
CDR3: CASSYRLAGGPDEQFF

length: 18
size: NA
J: TRBJ2-7
D: NA
V: TRBV7-2
DNA: TGTGCCAGCAGCTTAGCCCCCTTTACGCAGATCAGCTCCTACGAGCAGTACTTC
CDR3: CASSLAPFTQISSYEQYF

length: 14
size: NA
J: TRBJ2-1
D: TRBD1
V: TRBV5-1
DNA: TGCGCCAGCAGCCCCGGGACAGGGTTGGATGAGCAGTTCTTC
CDR3: CASSPGTGLDEQFF

length: 15
size: NA
J: TRBJ1-2
D: TRBD1
V: TRBV7-2
DNA: TGTGCCAGCAGCACCTACAGGGGAGCTAACTATGGCTACACCTTC
CDR3: CASSTYRGANYGYTF

length: 16
size: NA
J: TRBJ2-7
D: TRBD1
V: TRBV27
DNA: TGTGCCAGCAGTTTATTACGGACAGGAGGAGGATACGAGCAGTACTTC
CDR3: CASSLLRTGGGYEQYF

length: 14
size: NA
J: TRBJ2-2
D: NA
V: TRBV27
DNA: TGTGCCAGCAGTTTTGGAGCGAACACCGGGGAGCTGTTTTTT
CDR3: CASSFGANTGELFF

length: 13
size: few
J: TRBJ1-1
D: NA
V: TRBV6-6
DNA: TGTGCCAGCACTCCGGACTGGAACACTGAAGCTTTCTTT
CDR3: CASTPDWNTEAFF

length: 15
size: NA
J: TRBJ1-5
D: NA
V: TRBV7-2
DNA: TGTGCCAGCAGCTTAGAGGCGGGAGGCAATCAGCCCCAGCATTTT
CDR3: CASSLEAGGNQPQHF

length: 14
size: NA
J: TRBJ2-2
D: NA
V: TRBV6-5
DNA: TGTGCCAGCAGCCCCAGTTTGGGGCTCGGGGAGCTGTTTTTT
CDR3: CASSPSLGLGELFF

length: 15
size: few
J: TRBJ2-7
D: NA
V: TRBV7-2
DNA: TGTGCCAGCAGCTTAGGAGGCGGCCAGATCTACGAGCAGTACTTC
CDR3: CASSLGGGQIYEQYF

length: 18
size: few
J: TRBJ1-1
D: TRBD1
V: TRBV18
DNA: TGTGCCAGCTCACCACTCGGGACAGGTACCATAGGGGTGGATGAAGCTTTCTTT
CDR3: CASSPLGTGTIGVDEAFF

length: 16
size: once
J: TRBJ2-1
D: TRBD2
V: TRBV24-1
DNA: TGTGCCACCAGTGATCAGTGGACTAGCGGGAGGAATGAGCAGTTCTTC
CDR3: CATSDQWTSGRNEQFF

length: 15
size: NA
J: TRBJ1-5
D: NA
V: TRBV19
DNA: TGTGCCAGTAGTATGAGGGGGTTTAGCAATCAGCCCCAGCATTTT
CDR3: CASSMRGFSNQPQHF